One and the same sample provided the 24 T cell receptor beta chains below, sequenced in a study of cytomegalovirus exposure and HLA in healthy donors. PCR used 60 Vbeta primers and 13 Jbeta primers. Using immunoSEQ multiplex PCR, the repertoire was profiled, and TCRdb retains in-frame clones only, with some absent. The table lists about 160,000 clones, approximately 80% of them singletons. Input material: PBMCs. The receptors here all came from a woman aged 18-29 years in good health and CMV-seronegative.

Turning to this clone: In the same sample, other DNA sequences code for this CDR3. V usage is TRBV9 and J usage is TRBJ1-1; D not certain. Germline loops: CDR1 SGDLS, CDR2 YYNGEE. The length of the CDR3 is 14 residues. V was clipped by 4 bases and J by 5 bases, with 15 bases between them. The chain's CDR3 is CASSFLEARTEAFF. CDR3 DNA sequence: TGTGCCAGCAGCTTCCTTGAGGCACGGACTGAAGCTTTCTTT.

This chain connects TRBV27 to TRBJ2-1, with 10 bases fitting TRBD1. CDR3 length: 18 residues. CDR1 and CDR2 (germline): MNHEY, SMNVEV (reference sequence). After removal of 2 bases from V and 0 bases from J, the junction contained 7 bases not matched to a gene. DNA for the CDR3: TGTGCCAGCAGTTTAAGACAGGGGGCCATCGGCTCCTACAATGAGCAGTTCTTC. As protein: CASSLRQGAIGSYNEQFF.

J is TRBJ2-3 and V is TRBV9; D perhaps matches TRBD1 (5 bases). The CDR3 consists of 15 residues. Trimming took off 6 bases at V and 1 base at J, with 15 bases between the two ends. Germline CDR1 and CDR2: SGDLS and YYNGEE. The CDR3: CASNKQASGTDTQYF. In DNA form, the CDR3 reads TGTGCCAGCAACAAACAGGCGTCTGGCACAGATACGCAGTATTTT.

CDR3 amino acids: CASSLGGSADTQYF. CDR3 bases: TGTGCCAGCAGCTTAGGCGGGAGTGCAGATACGCAGTATTTT. The chain combines TRBV11-3 with TRBJ2-3; TRBD2 aligns across 7 bases. V lost 1 base, J lost 4 bases, and 2 bases stayed unmatched. CDR1 is SGHNT and CDR2 is YENEEA in the germline V gene. CDR3 size: 14 residues.

The chain recombines TRBV27 with TRBJ2-5, with D maybe TRBD2 (5 bases). V dropped 8 bases and J dropped 4 bases, with 8 bases sitting between them. Looked up from germline, CDR1 is MNHEY and CDR2 is SMNVEV (reference sequence). CDR3 length: 11 residues. The CDR3 loop reads CASRAGETQYF. CDR3 bases: TGTGCCAGCCGGGCGGGAGAGACCCAGTACTTC.

The genes are TRBV9 and TRBJ2-6; 7 bases are shared with TRBD1. Germline V gene lookup returns CDR1 SGDLS and CDR2 YYNGEE. CDR3 size: 16 residues. The J segment lost 0 bases and the V segment lost 4 bases, leaving 4 bases of the junction unmatched. CDR3 in DNA: TGTGCCAGCAGCCGGACAGGACTCTCTGGGGCCAACGTCCTGACTTTC. Protein: CASSRTGLSGANVLTF.

The J gene is TRBJ2-7, the V gene TRBV4-1, with 8 bases that match TRBD1. The CDR3 covers 18 residues. V shed 3 bases and J 4 bases; nucleotides not matched to a gene: 17. CDR1 and CDR2 (germline): MGHRA, YSYEKL. The DNA of the CDR3 is TGCGCCAGCAGCCAGCAGTTCCCTCAGGCAGGGGGCTTTTACGAGCAGTACTTC. This gives the protein CASSQQFPQAGGFYEQYF.

The chain combines TRBV10-3 with TRBJ2-7; 7 bases are a match to TRBD1. The CDR3 is 15 residues long. Germline V gene data show CDR1 as ENHRY and CDR2 as SYGVKD. V lost 4 bases, J lost 3 bases, and 9 bases stayed unmatched. CDR3 loop: CAISGVGQEFYEQYF. The CDR3 nucleotides read TGTGCCATCAGTGGAGTTGGACAGGAGTTCTACGAGCAGTACTTC.

This clone was detected only a few times. The chain uses TRBV6-1 and TRBJ1-5; a weak D match, TRBD1 (5 bases). Germline CDR1 and CDR2: MNHNS and SASEGT. CDR3 size: 13 residues. Trimming shortened V by 8 bases and J by 4 bases, and 12 bases separated the two germline ends. The DNA of the CDR3 is TGTGCCAGCGCCAGGGAATGGAATCAGCCCCAGCATTTT. Residues: CASAREWNQPQHF.

V gene TRBV6-5 combines with J gene TRBJ2-2; D may be TRBD2 (7 bases). Germline CDR1 reads MNHEY; CDR2 reads SVGAGI. The V gene lost 10 bases and the J gene lost 2 bases, with 17 bases spanning the gap. The CDR3 contains 15 residues. The CDR3: CATNGGTLNTGELFF. DNA of the CDR3: TGTGCCACCAACGGGGGGACACTTAACACCGGGGAGCTGTTTTTT.

The chain has TRBV5-1 and TRBJ2-3; 11 nucleotides match TRBD2. CDR1 and CDR2 from the germline V gene are SGHRS and YFSETQ. The CDR3 sequence is 18 residues long. With V trimmed by 4 bases and J by 0 bases, 10 bases remained unmatched. CDR3: CASSISGGVYSSTDTQYF. The CDR3 nucleotides are TGCGCCAGCAGCATTAGCGGGGGGGTTTACTCTAGCACAGATACGCAGTATTTT. The entire variable domain, with the rest obtained from reference TRBV5-1 and TRBJ2-3, is as follows: KAGVTQTPRYLIKTRGQQVTLSCSPISGHRSVSWYQQTPGQGLQFLFEYFSETQRNKGNFPGRFSGRQFSNSRSEMNVSTLELGDSALYLCASSISGGVYSSTDTQYFGPGTRLTVL.

The V and J genes are TRBV6-1 and TRBJ2-6; D ambiguous. Germline-derived CDR1 and CDR2 are MNHNS and SASEGT. The CDR3 covers 15 residues. V shed 1 base and J shed 2 bases, with 6 bases lying between them. CDR3 bases: TGTGCCAGCAGTGAAGACAGCCCTGGGGCCAACGTCCTGACTTTC. Translation: CASSEDSPGANVLTF.

The V call is TRBV27, the J call TRBJ2-7, with 8 positions matching TRBD1. The germline CDR1 and CDR2 sequences are MNHEY and SMNVEV (reference sequence). The CDR3 sequence is 15 residues long. The V segment lost 4 bases and the J segment 5 bases; nucleotides outside the gene matches: 10. The chain's CDR3 is CASSSAGTGLHEQYF. The CDR3 coding sequence is TGTGCCAGCAGTTCAGCCGGGACAGGTCTCCACGAGCAGTACTTC.

CDR3 in amino acids: CSVDRDPGSTEAFF. DNA for the CDR3: TGCAGCGTTGACCGGGATCCCGGGAGCACTGAAGCTTTCTTT. The chain links TRBV29-1 to TRBJ1-1; D uncertain. The germline V gene has CDR1 SQVTM and CDR2 ANQGSEA. The CDR3 runs 14 residues. V shed 3 bases and J shed 4 bases, with 15 bases lying between them.

The genes are TRBV19 and TRBJ2-3; 8 bases match TRBD1. The CDR3 covers 14 residues. Trimming removed 10 bases from V and 1 base from J; junction bases left unmatched: 7. The germline CDR1 and CDR2 sequences are LNHDA and SQIVND (reference sequence). CDR3 nucleotide sequence: TGTGCCACCGATCAGGGGGCCCGCACAGATACGCAGTATTTT. This translates into CATDQGARTDTQYF.

V is TRBV4-2 and J is TRBJ2-1; 7 bases map to TRBD1. The CDR3 has 17 amino acids. The germline V gene has CDR1 LGHNA and CDR2 YNFKEQ. V dropped 2 bases and J dropped 0; count of bases not matched to a gene: 7. The CDR3 coding sequence is TGTGCCAGCAGCCAATCCCTGACAGGGAGCTCCTACAATGAGCAGTTCTTC. It yields the protein CASSQSLTGSSYNEQFF.

The chain uses TRBV21-1 and TRBJ1-3; TRBD1 is the table's D call, not checked against the DNA. TRBV21-1 is a pseudogene segment. CDR3 length: 19 amino acids. CDR3 coding DNA: TGTGCCAGCAGCAAACCGACAGGGGCCGCGCTCAGGTCTGGAAACACCATATATTTT. It yields the protein CASSKPTGAALRSGNTIYF.

The chain is built from TRBV6-5 and TRBJ2-7; 7 bases fit TRBD2. The CDR3 contains 15 residues. Per the germline V gene, CDR1 is MNHEY and CDR2 is SVGAGI. Trimming at V came to 0 bases and at J to 3 bases, leaving 5 bases not matched to a gene. CDR3 sequence: CASSYSRGGIYEQYF. The CDR3 DNA sequence: TGTGCCAGCAGTTACTCGAGGGGAGGGATCTACGAGCAGTACTTC.

The chain uses TRBV28 and TRBJ2-7; 14 nucleotides match TRBD2. The J segment lost 4 bases and the V segment lost 3 bases, leaving 2 bases of the junction unmatched. The length of the CDR3 is 15 residues. CDR1 MDHEN and CDR2 SYDVKM come from the germline V gene. As DNA, the CDR3 is TGTGCCAGCAGTTTTAGGACTAGCGGGAGGTACGAGCAGTACTTC. This codes for CASSFRTSGRYEQYF.

V gene TRBV5-1 combines with J gene TRBJ1-6; no firm D call. CDR3 length equals 14 residues. CDR1 is SGHRS and CDR2 is YFSETQ in the germline V gene. The ends were cut back, 0 bases at V and 9 bases at J, with 10 bases in the middle. The CDR3 is CASSLVFGVSPLHF. DNA for the CDR3: TGCGCCAGCAGCTTGGTGTTCGGGGTTTCACCCCTCCACTTT.

The CDR3 DNA is TGTGCCAGCAGCCCATCAGGCAATCAGCCCCAGCATTTT. Its translation: CASSPSGNQPQHF. The chain is built from TRBV7-3 and TRBJ1-5; no firm D call. CDR3 size: 13 residues. CDR1 is SGHTA, CDR2 FQGTGA, per germline. The V end lost 5 bases, the J end lost 2 bases, and 7 bases lay between the germline ends. Variable domain in full (rest from reference TRBV7-3 and TRBJ1-5): GAGVSQTPSNKVTEKGKYVELRCDPISGHTALYWYRQSLGQGPEFLIYFQGTGAADDSGLPNDRFFAVRPEGSVSTLKIQRTERGDSAVYLCASSPSGNQPQHFGDGTRLSIL.

As to this clone: Other DNA sequences in this sample translate to the same CDR3. V is TRBV27 and J is TRBJ2-7; 7 bases line up with TRBD1. Germline V gives CDR1 MNHEY, CDR2 SMNVEV (reference sequence). V was pared by 3 bases and J by 1 base, with 3 bases of the junction left unmatched. The CDR3 loop spans 14 amino acids. The DNA for the CDR3 is TGTGCCAGCAGTTTTGCCAGGGGGTCCTACGAGCAGTACTTC. Protein: CASSFARGSYEQYF.

The rearrangement links TRBV27 to TRBJ2-2; the D is unclear. CDR1 is MNHEY, CDR2 SMNVEV, per germline (reference sequence). CDR3 length equals 13 residues. V was clipped by 1 base and J by 6 bases, with 6 bases between them. Here the CDR3 reads CASSLFWPGELFF. The DNA of the CDR3 is TGTGCCAGCAGTTTATTTTGGCCCGGGGAGCTGTTTTTT.

The rearrangement uses TRBV18 and TRBJ2-5, with D perhaps matching TRBD2 (5 bases). The DNA matches TRBJ2-7 better at its end, which makes the J call doubtful. The CDR3 sequence is 13 residues long. Germline V gene lookup returns CDR1 KGHSH and CDR2 LQKENI. For the CDR3, the DNA is TGTGCCAGCTCACCACCAGGGAGCTACGAGCAGTACTTC. Translation: CASSPPGSYEQYF.